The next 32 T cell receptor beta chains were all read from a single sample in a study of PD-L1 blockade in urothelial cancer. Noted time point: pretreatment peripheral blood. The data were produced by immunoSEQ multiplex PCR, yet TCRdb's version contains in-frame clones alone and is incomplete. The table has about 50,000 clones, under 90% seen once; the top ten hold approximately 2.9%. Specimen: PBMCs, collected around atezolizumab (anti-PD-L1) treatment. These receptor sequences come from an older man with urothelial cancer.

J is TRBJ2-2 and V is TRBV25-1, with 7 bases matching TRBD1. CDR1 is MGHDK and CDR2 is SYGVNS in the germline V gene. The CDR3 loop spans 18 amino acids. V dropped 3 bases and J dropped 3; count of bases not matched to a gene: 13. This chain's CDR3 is CASSDPQQGFVDTGELFF. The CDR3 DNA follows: TGTGCCAGCAGTGATCCCCAACAGGGGTTTGTGGACACCGGGGAGCTGTTTTTT.

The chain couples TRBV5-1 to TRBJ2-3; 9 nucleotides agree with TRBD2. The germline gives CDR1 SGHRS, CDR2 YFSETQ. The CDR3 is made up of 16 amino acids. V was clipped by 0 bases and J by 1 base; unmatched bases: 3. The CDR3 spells CASSLGASGGTDTQYF. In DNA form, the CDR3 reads TGCGCCAGCAGCTTGGGAGCTAGCGGGGGCACAGATACGCAGTATTTT.

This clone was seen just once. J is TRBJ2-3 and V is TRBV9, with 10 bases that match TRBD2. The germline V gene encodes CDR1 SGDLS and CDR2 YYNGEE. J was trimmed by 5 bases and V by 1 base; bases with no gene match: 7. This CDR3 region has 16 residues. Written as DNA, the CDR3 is TGTGCCAGCAGCGTACCGAGCGGGGGGGTGGTAGATACGCAGTATTTT. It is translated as CASSVPSGGVVDTQYF.

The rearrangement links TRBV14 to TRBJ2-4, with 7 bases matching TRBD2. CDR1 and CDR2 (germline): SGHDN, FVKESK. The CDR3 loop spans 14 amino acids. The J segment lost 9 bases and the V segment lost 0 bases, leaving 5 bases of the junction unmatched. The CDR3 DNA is TGTGCCAGCAGCCAAGATAATGGGGGGGGCATTCAGTACTTC. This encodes CASSQDNGGGIQYF.

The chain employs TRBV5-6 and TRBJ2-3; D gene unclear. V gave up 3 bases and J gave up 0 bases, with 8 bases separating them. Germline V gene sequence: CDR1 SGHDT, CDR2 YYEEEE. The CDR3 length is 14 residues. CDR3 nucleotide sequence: TGTGCCAGCAGCTCCGGTCGTAGCACAGATACGCAGTATTTT. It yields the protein CASSSGRSTDTQYF. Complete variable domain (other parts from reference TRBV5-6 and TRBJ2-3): DAGVTQSPTHLIKTRGQQVTLRCSPKSGHDTVSWYQQALGQGPQFIFQYYEEEERQRGNFPDRFSGHQFPNYSSELNVNALLLGDSALYLCASSSGRSTDTQYFGPGTRLTVL.

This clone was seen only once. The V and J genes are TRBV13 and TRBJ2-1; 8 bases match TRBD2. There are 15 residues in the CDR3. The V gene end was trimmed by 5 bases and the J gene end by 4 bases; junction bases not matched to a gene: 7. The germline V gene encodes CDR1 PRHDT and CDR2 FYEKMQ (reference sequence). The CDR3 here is CASSPPGGQYNEQFF. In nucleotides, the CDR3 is TGTGCCAGCAGCCCCCCGGGGGGGCAGTACAATGAGCAGTTCTTC.

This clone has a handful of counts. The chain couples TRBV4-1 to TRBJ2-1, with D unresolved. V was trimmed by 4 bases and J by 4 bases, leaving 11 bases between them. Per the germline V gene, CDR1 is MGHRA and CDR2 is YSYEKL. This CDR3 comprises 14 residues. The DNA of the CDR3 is TGCGCCAGCAGCCTTGGAGCGCGTTACAATGAGCAGTTCTTC. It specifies CASSLGARYNEQFF.

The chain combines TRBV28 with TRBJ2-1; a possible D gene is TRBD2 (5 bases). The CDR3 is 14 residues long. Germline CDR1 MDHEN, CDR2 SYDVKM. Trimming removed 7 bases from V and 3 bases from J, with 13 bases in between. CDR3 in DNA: TGTGCCAGCAAATTACAGCGGAACTACAATGAGCAGTTCTTC. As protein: CASKLQRNYNEQFF.

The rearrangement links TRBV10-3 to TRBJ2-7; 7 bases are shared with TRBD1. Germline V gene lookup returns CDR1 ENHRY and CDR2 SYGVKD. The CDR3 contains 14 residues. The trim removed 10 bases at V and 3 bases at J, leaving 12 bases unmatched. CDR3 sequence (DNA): TGTGCCACCCTCCGGGACAGAGCTGACTACGAGCAGTACTTC. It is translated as CATLRDRADYEQYF.

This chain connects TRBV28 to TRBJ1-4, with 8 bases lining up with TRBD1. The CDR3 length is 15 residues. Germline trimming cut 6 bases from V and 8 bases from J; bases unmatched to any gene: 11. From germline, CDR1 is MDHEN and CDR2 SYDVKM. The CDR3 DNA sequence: TGTGCCAGCAGCCGTGGTGGGACAGGTCAGGAAAAACTGTTTTTT. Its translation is CASSRGGTGQEKLFF.

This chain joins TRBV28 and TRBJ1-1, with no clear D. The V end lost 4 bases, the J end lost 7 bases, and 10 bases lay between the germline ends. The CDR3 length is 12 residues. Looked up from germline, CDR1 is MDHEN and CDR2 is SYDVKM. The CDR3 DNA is TGTGCCAGCAGTTCCCCGGGAGTTGAAGCTTTCTTT. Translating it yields CASSSPGVEAFF. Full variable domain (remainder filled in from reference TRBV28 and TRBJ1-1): DVKVTQSSRYLVKRTGEKVFLECVQDMDHENMFWYRQDPGLGLRLIYFSYDVKMKEKGDIPEGYSVSREKKERFSLILESASTNQTSMYLCASSSPGVEAFFGQGTRLTVV.

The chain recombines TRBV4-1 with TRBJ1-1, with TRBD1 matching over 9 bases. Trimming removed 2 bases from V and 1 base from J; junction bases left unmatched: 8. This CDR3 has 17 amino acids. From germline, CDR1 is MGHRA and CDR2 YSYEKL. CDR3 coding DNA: TGCGCCAGCAGCCAAATTAATTGGGACAGGGAGAACACTGAAGCTTTCTTT. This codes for CASSQINWDRENTEAFF.

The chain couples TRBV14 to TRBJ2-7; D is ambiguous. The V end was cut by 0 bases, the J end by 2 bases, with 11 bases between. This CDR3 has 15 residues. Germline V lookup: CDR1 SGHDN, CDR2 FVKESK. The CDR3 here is CASSQDSGPPYEQYF. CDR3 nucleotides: TGTGCCAGCAGCCAAGATTCAGGTCCTCCCTACGAGCAGTACTTC.

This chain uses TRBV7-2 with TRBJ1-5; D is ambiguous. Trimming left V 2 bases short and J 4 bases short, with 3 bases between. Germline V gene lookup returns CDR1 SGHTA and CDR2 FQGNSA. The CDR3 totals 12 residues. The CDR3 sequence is CASSLPNQPQHF. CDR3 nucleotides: TGTGCCAGCAGCTTACCTAATCAGCCCCAGCATTTT.

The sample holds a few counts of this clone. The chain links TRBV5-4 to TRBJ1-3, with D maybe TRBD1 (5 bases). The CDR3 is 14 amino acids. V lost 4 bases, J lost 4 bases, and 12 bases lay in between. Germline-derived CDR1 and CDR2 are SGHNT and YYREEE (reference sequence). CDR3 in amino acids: CASSVRGSGNTIYF. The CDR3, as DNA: TGTGCCAGCAGCGTTAGGGGATCCGGAAACACCATATATTTT.

CDR3 DNA: TGTGCCAGCAGCCCCAGCGGGAGTCTGGGAGAGACCCAGTACTTC. Amino acid sequence: CASSPSGSLGETQYF. The chain recombines TRBV7-7 with TRBJ2-5; 8 bases fit TRBD2. J gave up 4 bases and V 5 bases, and 9 bases lay outside the gene matches. This CDR3 has 15 amino acids. CDR1 SSHAT and CDR2 FNYEAQ come from the germline V gene (reference sequence). The complete variable domain, with remaining parts taken from reference TRBV7-7 and TRBJ2-5, reads GAGVSQSPRYKVTKRGQDVTLRCDPISSHATLYWYQQALGQGPEFLTYFNYEAQPDKSGLPSDRFSAERPEGSISTLTIQRTEQRDSAMYRCASSPSGSLGETQYFGPGTRLLVL.

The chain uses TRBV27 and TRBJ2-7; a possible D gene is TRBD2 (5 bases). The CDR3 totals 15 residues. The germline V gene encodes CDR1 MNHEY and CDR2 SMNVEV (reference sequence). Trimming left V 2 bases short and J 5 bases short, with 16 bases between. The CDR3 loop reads CASSLTILVGNEQYF. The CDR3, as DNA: TGTGCCAGCAGTTTAACCATACTAGTCGGAAACGAGCAGTACTTC.

CDR3 loop: CASSYSGPPSATEAFF. The CDR3 DNA reads TGCGCCAGCAGCTATAGCGGGCCCCCGTCTGCCACTGAAGCTTTCTTT. The genes are TRBV4-3 and TRBJ1-1; no reliable D call. The CDR3 loop spans 16 amino acids. Germline V CDR1 and CDR2: LGHNA, YSLEER. V lost 5 bases and J lost 4, with 20 bases in between.

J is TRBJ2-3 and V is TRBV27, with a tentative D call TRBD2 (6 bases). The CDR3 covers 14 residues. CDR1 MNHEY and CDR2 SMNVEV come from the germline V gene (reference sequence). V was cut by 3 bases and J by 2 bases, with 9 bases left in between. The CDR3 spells CASSLERATDTQYF. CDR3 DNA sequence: TGTGCCAGCAGTTTGGAGCGGGCCACAGATACGCAGTATTTT.

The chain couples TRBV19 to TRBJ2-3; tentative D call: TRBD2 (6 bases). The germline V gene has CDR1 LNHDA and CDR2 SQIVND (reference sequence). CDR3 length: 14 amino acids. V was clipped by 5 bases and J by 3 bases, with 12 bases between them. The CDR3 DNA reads TGTGCCAGTAGTGACTTGGGGAGGACAGATACGCAGTATTTT. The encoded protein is CASSDLGRTDTQYF.

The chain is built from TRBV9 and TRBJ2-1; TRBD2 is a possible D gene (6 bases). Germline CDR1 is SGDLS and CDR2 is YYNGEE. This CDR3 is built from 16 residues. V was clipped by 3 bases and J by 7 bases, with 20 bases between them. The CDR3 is CASSASGTRGRNEQFF. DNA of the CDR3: TGTGCCAGCAGCGCTTCCGGGACTCGGGGGAGGAATGAGCAGTTCTTC.

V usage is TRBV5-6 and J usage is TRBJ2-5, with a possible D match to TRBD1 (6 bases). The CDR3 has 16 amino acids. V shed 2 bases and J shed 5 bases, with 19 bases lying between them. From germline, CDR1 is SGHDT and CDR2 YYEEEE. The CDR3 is CASSFEIEGVGETQYF. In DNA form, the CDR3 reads TGTGCCAGCAGCTTTGAGATAGAGGGGGTCGGGGAGACCCAGTACTTC.

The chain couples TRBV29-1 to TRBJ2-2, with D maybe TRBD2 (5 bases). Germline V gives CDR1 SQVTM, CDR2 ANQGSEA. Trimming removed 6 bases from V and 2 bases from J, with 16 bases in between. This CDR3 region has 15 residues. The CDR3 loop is CSVIVSGVNTGELFF. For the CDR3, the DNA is TGCAGCGTCATTGTGTCCGGGGTAAACACCGGGGAGCTGTTTTTT.

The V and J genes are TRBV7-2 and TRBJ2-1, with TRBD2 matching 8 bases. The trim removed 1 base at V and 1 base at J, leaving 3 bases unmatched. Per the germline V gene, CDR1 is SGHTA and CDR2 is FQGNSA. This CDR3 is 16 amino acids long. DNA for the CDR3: TGTGCCAGCAGCTTAGGAAGCGGGAGATCCTACAATGAGCAGTTCTTC. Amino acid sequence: CASSLGSGRSYNEQFF.

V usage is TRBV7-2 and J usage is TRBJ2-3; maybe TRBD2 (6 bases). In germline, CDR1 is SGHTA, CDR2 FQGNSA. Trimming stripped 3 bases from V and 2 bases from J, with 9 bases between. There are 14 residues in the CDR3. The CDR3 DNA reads TGTGCCAGCAGCTTTGGACTACTCACAGATACGCAGTATTTT. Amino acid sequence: CASSFGLLTDTQYF.

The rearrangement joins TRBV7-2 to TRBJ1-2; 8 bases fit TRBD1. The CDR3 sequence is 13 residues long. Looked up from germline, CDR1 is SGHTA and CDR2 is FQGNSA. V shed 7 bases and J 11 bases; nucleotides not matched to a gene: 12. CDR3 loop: CASTPRSDRAYTF. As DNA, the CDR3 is TGTGCCAGCACCCCTCGGTCGGACAGGGCTTACACCTTC.

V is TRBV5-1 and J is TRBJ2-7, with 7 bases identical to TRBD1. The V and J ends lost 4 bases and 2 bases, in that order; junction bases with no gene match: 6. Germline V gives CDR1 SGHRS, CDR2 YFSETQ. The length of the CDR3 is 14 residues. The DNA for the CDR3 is TGCGCCAGCAGCAAACGGACAGGCACCTACGAGCAGTACTTC. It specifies CASSKRTGTYEQYF.

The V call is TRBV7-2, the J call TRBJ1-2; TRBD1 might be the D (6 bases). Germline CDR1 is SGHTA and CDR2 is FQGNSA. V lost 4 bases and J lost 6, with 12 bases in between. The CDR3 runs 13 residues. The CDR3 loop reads CASSSRGIDGYTF. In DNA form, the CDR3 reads TGTGCCAGCAGCTCAAGGGGGATTGATGGCTACACCTTC.

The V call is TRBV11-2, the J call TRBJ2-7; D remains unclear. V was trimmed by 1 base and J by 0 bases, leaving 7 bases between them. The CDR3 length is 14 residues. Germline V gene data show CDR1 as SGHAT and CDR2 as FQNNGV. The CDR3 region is CASSLATVSYEQYF. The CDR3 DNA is TGTGCCAGCAGCTTAGCTACGGTCTCCTACGAGCAGTACTTC.

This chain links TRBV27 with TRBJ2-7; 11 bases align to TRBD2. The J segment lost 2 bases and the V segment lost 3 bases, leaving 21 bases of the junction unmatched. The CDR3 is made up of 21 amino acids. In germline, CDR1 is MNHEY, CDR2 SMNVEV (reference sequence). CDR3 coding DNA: TGTGCCAGCAGTTTTCTCCCCCTCAGTCTACTAGCGGGAGATCAAACCTACGAGCAGTACTTC. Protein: CASSFLPLSLLAGDQTYEQYF.

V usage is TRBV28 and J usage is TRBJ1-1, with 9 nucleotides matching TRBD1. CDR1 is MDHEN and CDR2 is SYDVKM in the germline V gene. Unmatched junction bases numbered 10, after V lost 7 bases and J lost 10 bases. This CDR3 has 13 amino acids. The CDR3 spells CASTPGQGLGAFF. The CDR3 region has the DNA TGTGCCAGCACCCCGGGACAGGGACTCGGAGCTTTCTTT.

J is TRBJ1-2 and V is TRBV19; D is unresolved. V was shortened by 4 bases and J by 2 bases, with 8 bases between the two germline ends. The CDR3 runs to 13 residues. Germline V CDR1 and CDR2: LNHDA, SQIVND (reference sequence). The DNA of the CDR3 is TGTGCCAGTAGTACTCCACAGAACTATGGCTACACCTTC. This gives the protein CASSTPQNYGYTF.